This T cell receptor (beta chain) came from a study of T cell responses to AZD1222 COVID-19 vaccine. Study-wide points: Elevations in Spike-specific TCR breadth and depth followed administration of two AZD1222 doses. Sampling that yielded the repertoires occurred only after the peak T cell response. Regions left unmutated in variants are reportedly the target of nearly half of spike-specific TCRs.

A few counts support this clone. Its target is not known. Libraries were prepared by immunoSEQ multiplex PCR; TCRdb keeps only in-frame clonotypes and omits some of them. Here the sample spans tens of thousands of clones, around 84% being singletons. The CDR3 consists of 15 residues. From germline, CDR1 is SGHTA and CDR2 FQGTGA. J lost 6 bases, V lost 5 bases, and 7 bases had no gene match. The J gene is TRBJ2-2, the V gene TRBV7-3; 9 nucleotides agree with TRBD2. The sequenced sample was peripheral blood, obtained on day 0 of AZD1222 vaccination. The TCR comes from an adult in good health. DNA for the CDR3: TGTGCCAGCAGCCTGAATGCGGGAGGGTCCGGGGAGCTGTTTTTT. Protein sequence: CASSLNAGGSGELFF.